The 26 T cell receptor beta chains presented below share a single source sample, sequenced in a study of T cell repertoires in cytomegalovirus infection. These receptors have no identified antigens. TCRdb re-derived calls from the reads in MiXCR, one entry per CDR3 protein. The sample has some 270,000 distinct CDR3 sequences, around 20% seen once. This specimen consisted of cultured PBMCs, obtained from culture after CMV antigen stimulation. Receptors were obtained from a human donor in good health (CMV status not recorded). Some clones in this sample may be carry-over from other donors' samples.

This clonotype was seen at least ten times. CDR3 amino acids: CASRPSGANVLTF. The CDR3 DNA follows: TGTGCCAGCAGACCCTCTGGGGCCAACGTCCTGACTTTC. The rearrangement uses TRBV7-3 and TRBJ2-6; D unresolved. Germline V lookup: CDR1 SGHTA, CDR2 FQGTGA. With 6 bases removed from V and 0 bases from J, the gap between germline ends came to 3 bases. The CDR3 is 13 residues long.

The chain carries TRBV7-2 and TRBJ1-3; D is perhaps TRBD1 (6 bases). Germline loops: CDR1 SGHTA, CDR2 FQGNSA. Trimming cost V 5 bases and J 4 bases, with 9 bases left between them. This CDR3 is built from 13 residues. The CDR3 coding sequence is TGTGCCAGCAGCGACGACAGGGGAAACACCATATATTTT. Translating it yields CASSDDRGNTIYF.

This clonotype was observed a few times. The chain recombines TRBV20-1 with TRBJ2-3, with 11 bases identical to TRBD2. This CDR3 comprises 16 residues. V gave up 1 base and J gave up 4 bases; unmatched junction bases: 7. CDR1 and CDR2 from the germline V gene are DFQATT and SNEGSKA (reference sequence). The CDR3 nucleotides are TGCAGTGCTAGAGGCCCGCTAGCGGGAGGCCCAGATACGCAGTATTTT. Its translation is CSARGPLAGGPDTQYF.

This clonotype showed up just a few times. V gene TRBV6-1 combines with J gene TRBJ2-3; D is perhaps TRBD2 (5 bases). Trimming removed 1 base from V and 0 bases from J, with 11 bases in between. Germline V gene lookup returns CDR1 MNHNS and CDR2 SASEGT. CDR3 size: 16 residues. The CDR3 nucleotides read TGTGCCAGCAGTGAAGACGGTGGGAGAAGCACAGATACGCAGTATTTT. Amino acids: CASSEDGGRSTDTQYF.

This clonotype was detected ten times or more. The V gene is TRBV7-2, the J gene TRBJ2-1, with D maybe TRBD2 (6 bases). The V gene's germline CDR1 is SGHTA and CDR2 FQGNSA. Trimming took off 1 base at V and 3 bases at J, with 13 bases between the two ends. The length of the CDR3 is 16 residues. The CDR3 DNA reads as TGTGCCAGCAGCTTAGGAGGTAGCGGCCGCTACAATGAGCAGTTCTTC. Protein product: CASSLGGSGRYNEQFF.

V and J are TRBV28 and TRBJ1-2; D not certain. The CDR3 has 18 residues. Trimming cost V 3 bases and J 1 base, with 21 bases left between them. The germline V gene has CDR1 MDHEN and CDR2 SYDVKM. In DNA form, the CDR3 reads TGTGCCAGCAGTTTTCCCCTTGACTACTCCAGCTATAACTATGGCTACACCTTC. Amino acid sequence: CASSFPLDYSSYNYGYTF.

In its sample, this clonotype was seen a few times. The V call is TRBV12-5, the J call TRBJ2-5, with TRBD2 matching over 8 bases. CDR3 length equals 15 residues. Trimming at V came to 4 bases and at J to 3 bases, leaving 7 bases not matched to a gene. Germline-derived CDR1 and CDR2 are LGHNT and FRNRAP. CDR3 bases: TGTGCTAGTGGTTCAGGGGTTAGCGGGAAAGAGACCCAGTACTTC. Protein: CASGSGVSGKETQYF.

The CDR3 nucleotides are TGTGCCAGCAGCTTAGGGGGACAGGGAATAGGAGCTTTCTTT. This gives the protein CASSLGGQGIGAFF. V and J are TRBV7-8 and TRBJ1-1; 9 positions match TRBD1. The V and J ends lost 1 base and 10 bases, in that order; junction bases with no gene match: 7. The CDR3 length is 14 residues. Germline CDR1 SGHVS, CDR2 FQNEAQ.

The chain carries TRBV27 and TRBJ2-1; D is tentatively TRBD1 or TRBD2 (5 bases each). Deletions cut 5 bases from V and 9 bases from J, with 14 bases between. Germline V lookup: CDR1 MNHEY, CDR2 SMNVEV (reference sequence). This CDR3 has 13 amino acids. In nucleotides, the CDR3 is TGTGCCAGCAGTGTACTGGGGGTGAGTGAGCAGTTCTTC. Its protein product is CASSVLGVSEQFF.

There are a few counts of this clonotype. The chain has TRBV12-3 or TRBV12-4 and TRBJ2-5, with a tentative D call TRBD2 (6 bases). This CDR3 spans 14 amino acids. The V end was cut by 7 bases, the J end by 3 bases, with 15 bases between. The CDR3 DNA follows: TGTGCCAGCAAATCCGGCGGGGCGGAAGAGACCCAGTACTTC. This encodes CASKSGGAEETQYF.

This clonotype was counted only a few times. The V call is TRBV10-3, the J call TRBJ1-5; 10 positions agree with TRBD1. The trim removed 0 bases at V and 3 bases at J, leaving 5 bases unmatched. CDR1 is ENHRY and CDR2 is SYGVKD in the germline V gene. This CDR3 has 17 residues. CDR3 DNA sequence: TGTGCCATCAGTGAGTCAAAGGGACAGGGGCTCAATCAGCCCCAGCATTTT. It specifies CAISESKGQGLNQPQHF.

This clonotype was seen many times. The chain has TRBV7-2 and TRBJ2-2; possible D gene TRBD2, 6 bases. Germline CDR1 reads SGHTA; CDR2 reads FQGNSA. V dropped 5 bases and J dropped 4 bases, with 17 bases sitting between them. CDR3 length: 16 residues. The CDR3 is CASSPEGSQTTGELFF. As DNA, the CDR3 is TGTGCCAGCAGCCCGGAGGGTAGCCAGACCACCGGGGAGCTGTTTTTT.

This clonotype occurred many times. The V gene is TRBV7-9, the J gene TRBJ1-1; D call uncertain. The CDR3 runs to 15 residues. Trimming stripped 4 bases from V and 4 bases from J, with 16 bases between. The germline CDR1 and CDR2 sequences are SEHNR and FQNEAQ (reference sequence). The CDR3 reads CASSSLPGPGTEAFF. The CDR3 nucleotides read TGTGCCAGCAGCTCACTTCCGGGCCCAGGCACTGAAGCTTTCTTT.

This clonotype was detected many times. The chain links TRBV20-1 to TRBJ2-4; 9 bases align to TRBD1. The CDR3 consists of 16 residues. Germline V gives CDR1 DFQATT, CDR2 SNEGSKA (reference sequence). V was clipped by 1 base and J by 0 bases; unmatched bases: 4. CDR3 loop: CSARGTGDLAKNIQYF. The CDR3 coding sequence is TGCAGTGCTAGAGGGACAGGGGATCTAGCCAAAAACATTCAGTACTTC.

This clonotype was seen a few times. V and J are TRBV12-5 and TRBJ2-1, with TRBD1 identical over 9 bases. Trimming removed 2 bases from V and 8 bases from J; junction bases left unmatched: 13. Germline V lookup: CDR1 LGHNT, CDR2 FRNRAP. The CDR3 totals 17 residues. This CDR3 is CASGLRGGTGIMDEQFF. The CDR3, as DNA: TGTGCTAGTGGTTTGAGAGGCGGGACAGGGATTATGGATGAGCAGTTCTTC.

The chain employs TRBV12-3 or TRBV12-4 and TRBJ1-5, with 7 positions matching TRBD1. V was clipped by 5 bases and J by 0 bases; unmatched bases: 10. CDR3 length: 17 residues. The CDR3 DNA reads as TGTGCCAGCAGTGGGACAGCCTCGCCAAATAGCAATCAGCCCCAGCATTTT. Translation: CASSGTASPNSNQPQHF.

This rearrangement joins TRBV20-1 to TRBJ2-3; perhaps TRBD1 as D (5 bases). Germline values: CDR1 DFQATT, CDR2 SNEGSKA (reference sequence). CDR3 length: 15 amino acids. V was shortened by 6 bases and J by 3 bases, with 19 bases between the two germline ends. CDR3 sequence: CSAGRTVKGTDTQYF. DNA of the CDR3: TGCAGTGCGGGCCGGACCGTTAAGGGGACAGATACGCAGTATTTT.

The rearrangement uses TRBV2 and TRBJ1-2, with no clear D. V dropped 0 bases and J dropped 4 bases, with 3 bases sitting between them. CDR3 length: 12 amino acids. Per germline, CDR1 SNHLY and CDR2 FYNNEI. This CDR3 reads CASSEAFYGYTF. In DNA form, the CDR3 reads TGTGCCAGCAGTGAAGCTTTCTATGGCTACACCTTC.

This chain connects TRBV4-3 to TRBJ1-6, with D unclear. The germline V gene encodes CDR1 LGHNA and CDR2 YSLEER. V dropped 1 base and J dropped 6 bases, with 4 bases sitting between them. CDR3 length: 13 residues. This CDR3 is CASSQVPNSPLHF. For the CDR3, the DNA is TGCGCCAGCAGCCAAGTGCCTAATTCACCCCTCCACTTT.

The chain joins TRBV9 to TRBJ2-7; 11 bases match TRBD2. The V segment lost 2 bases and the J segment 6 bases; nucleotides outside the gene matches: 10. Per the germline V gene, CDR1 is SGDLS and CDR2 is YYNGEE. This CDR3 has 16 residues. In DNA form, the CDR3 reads TGTGCCAGCAGCGTCGGAGTTTCGACTAGCGGGGCCGAGCAGTACTTC. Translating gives CASSVGVSTSGAEQYF.

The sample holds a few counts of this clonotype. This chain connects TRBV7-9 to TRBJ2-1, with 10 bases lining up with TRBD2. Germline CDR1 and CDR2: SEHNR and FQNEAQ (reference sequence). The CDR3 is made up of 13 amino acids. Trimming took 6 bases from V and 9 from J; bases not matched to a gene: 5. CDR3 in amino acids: CASRLAGVSEQFF. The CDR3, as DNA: TGTGCCAGCAGGCTAGCGGGAGTGAGTGAGCAGTTCTTC.

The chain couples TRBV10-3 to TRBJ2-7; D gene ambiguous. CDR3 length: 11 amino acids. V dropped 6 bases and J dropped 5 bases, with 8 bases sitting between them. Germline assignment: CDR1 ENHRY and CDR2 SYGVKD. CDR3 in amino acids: CAISNLHEQYF. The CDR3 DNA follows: TGTGCCATCAGCAATCTCCACGAGCAGTACTTC.

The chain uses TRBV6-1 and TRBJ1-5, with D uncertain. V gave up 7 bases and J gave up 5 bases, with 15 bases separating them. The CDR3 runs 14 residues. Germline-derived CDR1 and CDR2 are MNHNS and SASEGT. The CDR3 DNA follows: TGTGCCAGCAAGGCACCCATAGCATATCAGCCCCAGCATTTT. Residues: CASKAPIAYQPQHF.

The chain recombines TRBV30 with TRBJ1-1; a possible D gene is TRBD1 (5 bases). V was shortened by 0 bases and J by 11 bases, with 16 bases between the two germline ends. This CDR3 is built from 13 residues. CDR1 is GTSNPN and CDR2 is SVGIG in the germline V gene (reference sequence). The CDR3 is CAWSVQGSGKAFF. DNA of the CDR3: TGTGCCTGGAGTGTCCAGGGAAGTGGTAAGGCTTTCTTT.

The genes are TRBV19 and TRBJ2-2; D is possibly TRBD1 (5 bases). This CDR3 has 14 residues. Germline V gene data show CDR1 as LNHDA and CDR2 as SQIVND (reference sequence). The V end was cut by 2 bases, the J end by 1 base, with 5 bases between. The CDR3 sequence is CASSIQGNTGELFF. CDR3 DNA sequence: TGTGCCAGTAGTATACAGGGGAACACCGGGGAGCTGTTTTTT.

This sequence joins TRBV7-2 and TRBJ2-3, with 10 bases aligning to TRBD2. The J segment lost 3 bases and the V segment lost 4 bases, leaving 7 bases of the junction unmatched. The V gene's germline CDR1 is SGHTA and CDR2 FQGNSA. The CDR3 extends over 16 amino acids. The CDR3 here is CASSSRRTSGTDTQYF. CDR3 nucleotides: TGTGCCAGCAGCTCAAGGAGGACTAGCGGTACAGATACGCAGTATTTT.